The rows below give T cell receptor beta chains drawn from one sample of a study of blood T cell repertoires in COVID-19. Sequencing was performed with immunoSEQ multiplex PCR; in TCRdb, only in-frame clones are kept and a portion is missing. The sample has roughly 200,000 clones; over 80% are singletons. What was sequenced was peripheral blood. The receptors were sampled from a woman in her twenties or thirties with COVID-19, enrolled during active disease. Both conserved end residues are part of each CDR3. The D gene is left open where the match is weak. The size entry is marked missing in some rows and otherwise reads once, few, many or a size class.

len: 18
v_gene: TRBV7-9
d_gene: TRBD1
abundance: -
j_gene: TRBJ2-2
CDR3nt: TGTGCCAGCAGCAAAACCCGCGGGACAGGGGGAGCTGGCGGGGAGCTGTTTTTT
CDR3aa: CASSKTRGTGGAGGELFF

len: 11
v_gene: TRBV3-1/TRBV3-2
d_gene: TRBD2
abundance: -
j_gene: TRBJ2-5
CDR3nt: TGTGCCAGCAGCCACGGAGCGGGAGTCTACTTC
CDR3aa: CASSHGAGVYF

len: 17
v_gene: TRBV28
d_gene: -
abundance: -
j_gene: TRBJ2-4
CDR3nt: TGTGCCAGCAGCCTGGGGTCCCGGGGGAACGACAAAAACATTCAGTACTTC
CDR3aa: CASSLGSRGNDKNIQYF

len: 18
v_gene: TRBV7-3
d_gene: TRBD2
abundance: -
j_gene: TRBJ2-1
CDR3nt: TGTGCCAGCAGCCCACGGACTAGCGGGGGTTCGTCCTACAATGAGCAGTTCTTC
CDR3aa: CASSPRTSGGSSYNEQFF

len: 17
v_gene: TRBV4-1
d_gene: -
abundance: -
j_gene: TRBJ2-1
CDR3nt: TGCGCCAGCAGCCAAGGTATAGGGGGACATCTGTACAATGAGCAGTTCTTC
CDR3aa: CASSQGIGGHLYNEQFF

len: 16
v_gene: TRBV5-5
d_gene: TRBD2
abundance: -
j_gene: TRBJ2-5
CDR3nt: TGTGCCAGCAGCTTGGCAGTAGCGGGAGGGCAAGAGACCCAGTACTTC
CDR3aa: CASSLAVAGGQETQYF

len: 14
v_gene: TRBV14
d_gene: TRBD1
abundance: few
j_gene: TRBJ1-6
CDR3nt: TGTGCCAGCAGCCAAGGACAGGGTTATTCACCCCTCCACTTT
CDR3aa: CASSQGQGYSPLHF

len: 15
v_gene: TRBV9
d_gene: -
abundance: -
j_gene: TRBJ1-6
CDR3nt: TGTGCCAGCAGCCTGACTGTGGCGGGTAATTCACCCCTCCACTTT
CDR3aa: CASSLTVAGNSPLHF

len: 16
v_gene: TRBV7-9
d_gene: -
abundance: -
j_gene: TRBJ2-4
CDR3nt: TGTGCCAGCAGCTTAGTAGGCCACCCAGGCAAAAACATTCAGTACTTC
CDR3aa: CASSLVGHPGKNIQYF

len: 14
v_gene: TRBV5-4
d_gene: -
abundance: few
j_gene: TRBJ1-2
CDR3nt: TGTGCCAGCAGCTTTAAAACAGAAACCTATGGCTACACCTTC
CDR3aa: CASSFKTETYGYTF

len: 15
v_gene: TRBV27
d_gene: -
abundance: -
j_gene: TRBJ1-2
CDR3nt: TGTGCCAGCAGTTTATTCGGTCAAGCTAACTATGGCTACACCTTC
CDR3aa: CASSLFGQANYGYTF

len: 14
v_gene: TRBV27
d_gene: -
abundance: -
j_gene: TRBJ2-3
CDR3nt: TGTGCCAGCAGATGGCGGGCGGGTGCAGATACGCAGTATTTT
CDR3aa: CASRWRAGADTQYF

len: 19
v_gene: TRBV7-2
d_gene: TRBD1
abundance: -
j_gene: TRBJ2-1
CDR3nt: TGTGCCAGCAGCTTAGTAACGGCCCAAACGGGACAGGGGAGGAATGAGCAGTTCTTC
CDR3aa: CASSLVTAQTGQGRNEQFF

len: 13
v_gene: TRBV7-2
d_gene: TRBD1
abundance: -
j_gene: TRBJ1-2
CDR3nt: TGTGCCAGCACCCCGGACAGGGGAGGAGGCTACACCTTC
CDR3aa: CASTPDRGGGYTF

len: 15
v_gene: TRBV6-9
d_gene: -
abundance: once
j_gene: TRBJ1-3
CDR3nt: TGTGCCAGCAGTTATTGGCCAGGCTCTGGAAACACCATATATTTT
CDR3aa: CASSYWPGSGNTIYF

len: 13
v_gene: TRBV7-9
d_gene: TRBD1
abundance: -
j_gene: TRBJ2-7
CDR3nt: TGTGCCAGCATAGGGACAGCAAACTACGAGCAGTACTTC
CDR3aa: CASIGTANYEQYF

len: 17
v_gene: TRBV6-1
d_gene: TRBD2
abundance: -
j_gene: TRBJ2-1
CDR3nt: TGTGCCAGCAGTGAAGCCTCGGGGGTAGCGGGAGCTGATGAGCAGTTCTTC
CDR3aa: CASSEASGVAGADEQFF

len: 16
v_gene: TRBV6-5
d_gene: -
abundance: -
j_gene: TRBJ2-4
CDR3nt: TGTGCCAGCAGTTTGGTCCGGGACACCCTTTTGTACATTCAGTACTTC
CDR3aa: CASSLVRDTLLYIQYF

len: 12
v_gene: TRBV7-2
d_gene: -
abundance: -
j_gene: TRBJ2-1
CDR3nt: TGTGCCAGCAGCTTAGAGATCGGTGAGCAGTTCTTC
CDR3aa: CASSLEIGEQFF